Reported below is one T cell receptor beta chain. TCRdb re-analysed the 5' RACE reads in MiXCR, keeping a single row per CDR3 protein. The sample holds 400,000 or so distinct CDR3 sequences, around 20% seen once. The data derive from a study of T-cell memory formation after mild COVID-19. The source material was PBMCs or a T cell subset sorted from them (not recorded which). The clonotype was recovered from an adult woman who had mild COVID-19 (a few samples of this study predate the infection). Cell type and time point are not known.

CDR3 residues: CASRLALVRLAVYQETQYF. DNA of the CDR3: TGTGCAAGTCGCTTAGCCCTGGTGAGACTAGCGGTGTACCAAGAGACCCAGTACTTC. The chain employs TRBV12-2 and TRBJ2-5; the table assigns TRBD2, which was not confirmed against the DNA. TRBV12-2 is listed as a pseudogene. The CDR3 has 19 amino acids.